This T cell receptor beta chain emerged from a study of T cell responses to AZD1222 COVID-19 vaccine. Study-level findings and limits: Rises in breadth and depth of Spike-specific TCRs came after two AZD1222 doses. The donor group comprised mostly white British people and more females; the analysis possibly underestimated clonal diversity.

TCRdb keeps only in-frame clones here, not all; method: immunoSEQ multiplex PCR. The sample shows some 150,000 clones, 85% to 95% of them seen only once. The CDR3 consists of 15 residues. V was shortened by 3 bases and J by 0 bases, with 9 bases between the two germline ends. CDR1 is MRHNA, CDR2 SNTAGT, per germline. About this clone: The antigen is unknown.

The chain employs TRBV6-4 and TRBJ2-1; the D is unclear. Sample: peripheral blood, taken on day 0 of MenACWY control vaccination. This TCR came from an adult in good health. The DNA of the CDR3 is TGTGCCAGCAGTGAAGCCGATAGCTCCTACAATGAGCAGTTCTTC. The encoded protein is CASSEADSSYNEQFF.